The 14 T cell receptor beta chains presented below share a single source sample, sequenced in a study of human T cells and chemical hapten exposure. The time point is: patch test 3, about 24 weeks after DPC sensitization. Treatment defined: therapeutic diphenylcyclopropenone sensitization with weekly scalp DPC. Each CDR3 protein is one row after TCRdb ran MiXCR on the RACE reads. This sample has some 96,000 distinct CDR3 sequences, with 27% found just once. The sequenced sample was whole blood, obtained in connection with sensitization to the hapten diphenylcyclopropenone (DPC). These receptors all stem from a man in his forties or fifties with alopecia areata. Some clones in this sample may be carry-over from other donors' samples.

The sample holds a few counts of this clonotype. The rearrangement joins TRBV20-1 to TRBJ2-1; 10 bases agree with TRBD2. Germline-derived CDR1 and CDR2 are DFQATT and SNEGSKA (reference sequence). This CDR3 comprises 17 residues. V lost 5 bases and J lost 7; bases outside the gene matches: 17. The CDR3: CSAGRLAGDWGVNEQFF. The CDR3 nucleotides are TGCAGTGCTGGGAGGCTAGCGGGAGACTGGGGAGTGAATGAGCAGTTCTTC.

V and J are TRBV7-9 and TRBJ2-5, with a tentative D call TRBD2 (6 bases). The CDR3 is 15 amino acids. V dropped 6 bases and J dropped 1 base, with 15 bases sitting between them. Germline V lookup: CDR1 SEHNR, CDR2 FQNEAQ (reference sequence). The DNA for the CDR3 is TGTGCCAGCAGTCCAGAGGAGGGGAGCCAAGAGACCCAGTACTTC. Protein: CASSPEEGSQETQYF.

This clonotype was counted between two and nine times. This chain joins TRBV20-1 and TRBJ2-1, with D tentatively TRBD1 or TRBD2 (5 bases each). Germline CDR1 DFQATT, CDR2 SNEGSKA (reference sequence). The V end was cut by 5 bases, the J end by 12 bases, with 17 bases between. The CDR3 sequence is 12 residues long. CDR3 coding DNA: TGCAGTGCTCCTAGGGGTGCGAGCGGGCAGTTCTTC. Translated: CSAPRGASGQFF.

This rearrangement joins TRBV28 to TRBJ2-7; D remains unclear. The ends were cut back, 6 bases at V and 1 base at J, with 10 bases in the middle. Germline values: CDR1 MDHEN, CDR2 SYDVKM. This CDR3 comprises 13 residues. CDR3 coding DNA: TGTGCCAGCAGGGAACAGCCTTCCTACGAGCAGTACTTC. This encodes CASREQPSYEQYF.

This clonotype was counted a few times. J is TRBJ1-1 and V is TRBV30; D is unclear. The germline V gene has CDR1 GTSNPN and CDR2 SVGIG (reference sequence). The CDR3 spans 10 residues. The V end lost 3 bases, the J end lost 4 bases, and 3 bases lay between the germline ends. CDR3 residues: CAWRTTEAFF. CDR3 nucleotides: TGTGCCTGGAGGACCACTGAAGCTTTCTTT. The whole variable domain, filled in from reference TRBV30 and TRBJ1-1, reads SQTIHQWPATLVQPVGSPLSLECTVEGTSNPNLYWYRQAAGRGLQLLFYSVGIGQISSEVPQNLSASRPQDRQFILSSKKLLLSDSGFYLCAWRTTEAFFGQGTRLTVV.

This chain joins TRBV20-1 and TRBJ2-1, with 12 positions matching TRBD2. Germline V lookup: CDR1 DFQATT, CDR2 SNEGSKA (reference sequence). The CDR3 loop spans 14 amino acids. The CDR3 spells CSLLAGGLYNEQFF. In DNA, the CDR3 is TGCAGCCTACTAGCGGGAGGACTCTACAATGAGCAGTTCTTC.

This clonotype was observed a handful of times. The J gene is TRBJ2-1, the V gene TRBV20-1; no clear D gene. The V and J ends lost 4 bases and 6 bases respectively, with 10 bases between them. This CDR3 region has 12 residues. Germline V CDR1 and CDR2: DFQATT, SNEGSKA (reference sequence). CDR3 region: CSATLSGNEQFF. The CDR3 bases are TGCAGTGCTACCCTTTCGGGCAATGAGCAGTTCTTC.

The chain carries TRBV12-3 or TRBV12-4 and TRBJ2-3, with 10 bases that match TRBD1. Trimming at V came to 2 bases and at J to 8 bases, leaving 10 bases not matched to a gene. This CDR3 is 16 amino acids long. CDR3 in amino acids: CASSLRLGQGRGTQYF. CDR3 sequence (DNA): TGTGCCAGCAGTTTACGCTTGGGACAGGGGCGCGGTACGCAGTATTTT.

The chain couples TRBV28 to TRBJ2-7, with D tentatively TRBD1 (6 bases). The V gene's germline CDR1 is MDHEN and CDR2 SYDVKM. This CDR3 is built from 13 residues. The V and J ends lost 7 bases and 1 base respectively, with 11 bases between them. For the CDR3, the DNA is TGTGCCAGCACCGAAGGGGGTTCCTACGAGCAGTACTTC. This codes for CASTEGGSYEQYF.

CDR3 nucleotides: TGTGCCAGCAGCCCCAGGCCGGGACAGGGGCACTCTGGAAACACCATATATTTT. Protein sequence: CASSPRPGQGHSGNTIYF. The rearrangement links TRBV7-8 to TRBJ1-3, with 10 bases identical to TRBD1. With V trimmed by 5 bases and J by 0 bases, 10 bases remained unmatched. The CDR3 has 18 residues. From germline, CDR1 is SGHVS and CDR2 FQNEAQ. Based on the CDR3 plus reference TRBV7-8 and TRBJ1-3, the full variable domain is GAGVSQSPRYKVAKRGQDVALRCDPISGHVSLFWYQQALGQGPEFLTYFQNEAQLDKSGLPSDRFFAERPEGSVSTLKIQRTQQEDSAVYLCASSPRPGQGHSGNTIYFGEGSWLTVV.

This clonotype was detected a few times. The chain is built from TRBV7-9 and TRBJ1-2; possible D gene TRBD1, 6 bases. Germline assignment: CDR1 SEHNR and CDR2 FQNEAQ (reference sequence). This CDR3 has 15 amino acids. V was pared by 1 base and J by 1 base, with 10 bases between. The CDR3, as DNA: TGTGCCAGCAGCTTAGGCGAGGGGGGTAACTATGGCTACACCTTC. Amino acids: CASSLGEGGNYGYTF.

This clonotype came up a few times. CDR3 nucleotides: TGCAGTGCTAGACTAAATAGCGGGAGAGACAATGAGCAGTTCTTC. This sequence encodes CSARLNSGRDNEQFF. The rearrangement joins TRBV20-1 to TRBJ2-1; 9 positions agree with TRBD2. J was trimmed by 5 bases and V by 2 bases; bases with no gene match: 7. The CDR3 is made up of 15 amino acids. Germline loops: CDR1 DFQATT, CDR2 SNEGSKA (reference sequence).

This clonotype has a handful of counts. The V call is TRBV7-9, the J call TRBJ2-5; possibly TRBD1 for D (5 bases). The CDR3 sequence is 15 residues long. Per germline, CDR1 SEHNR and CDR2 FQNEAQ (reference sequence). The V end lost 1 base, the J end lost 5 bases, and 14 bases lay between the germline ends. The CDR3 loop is CASSLVGQGLETQYF. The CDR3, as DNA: TGTGCCAGCAGCTTAGTTGGGCAGGGTTTGGAGACCCAGTACTTC.

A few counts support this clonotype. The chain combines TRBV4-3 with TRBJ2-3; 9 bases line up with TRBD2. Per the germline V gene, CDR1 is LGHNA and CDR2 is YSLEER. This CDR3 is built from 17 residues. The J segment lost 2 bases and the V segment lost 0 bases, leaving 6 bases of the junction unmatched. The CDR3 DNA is TGCGCCAGCAGCCAAGATCCCCTAGCGGGGTCCACAGATACGCAGTATTTT. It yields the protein CASSQDPLAGSTDTQYF.